This TCR beta chain was sequenced during a study of tumor-infiltrating lymphocytes in primary liver carcinoma. Study-wide background: Resection treated the patients' primary liver carcinoma. The study enrolled male and female patients aged 30 to 69 years.

Study findings and constraints: Tumor specimens were characterized by a significantly higher top-250-clone fraction than blood (p = 0.039). Bulk unsorted samples prevented comparison of CD4+ and CD8+ repertoires.

Researchers generated TCR beta cDNA from about 450 ng of total RNA, relying on a constant-region primer. Three nested multiplex PCR rounds, a slightly modified ARM-PCR method, built the TCR beta libraries. TRBV1-TRBV30 forward primers paired with a C-beta reverse primer were used in the first two PCR rounds, which ran around 10 cycles each. TCRdb reprocessed the multiplex PCR reads with MiXCR, giving one entry per CDR3 protein. The table has approximately 330,000 distinct CDR3 sequences, 65% seen once. Researchers drew blood RNA from unsorted whole blood and extracted germline DNA as well. Details on this clonotype: Antigen: not known.

Germline values: CDR1 SGHAT, CDR2 FQNNGV. J gave up 2 bases and V 9 bases, and 10 bases lay outside the gene matches. The CDR3 is 15 residues long. The receptor was derived from a man aged 35 to 55 with primary liver carcinoma and hepatitis B virus infection. This chain uses TRBV11-2 with TRBJ2-5; 9 bases match TRBD2. Sequencing was performed on peripheral blood. This CDR3 is CARSRASGEQETQYF. The CDR3 nucleotides are TGTGCCAGAAGTCGGGCTAGCGGGGAACAAGAGACCCAGTACTTC. Variable domain in full (rest from reference TRBV11-2 and TRBJ2-5): EAGVAQSPRYKIIEKRQSVAFWCNPISGHATLYWYQQILGQGPKLLIQFQNNGVVDDSQLPKDRFSAERLKGVDSTLKIQPAKLEDSAVYLCARSRASGEQETQYFGPGTRLLVL.